Here is one T cell receptor beta chain with its context. The data stem from a study of control samples from healthy donors and cancer patients. V gave up 2 bases and J gave up 4 bases; unmatched junction bases: 10. Germline assignment: CDR1 MNHEY and CDR2 SMNVEV (reference sequence). The CDR3 extends over 18 amino acids. Using immunoSEQ multiplex PCR, the repertoire was profiled, and TCRdb retains in-frame clones only, with some absent. In the table there are 250,000 to 300,000 clones, almost 85% of which are singletons. The chain couples TRBV27 to TRBJ2-1; 11 bases line up with TRBD2. This clonotype was obtained from a woman in her sixties or seventies with lung cancer. Sequencing used PBMCs. The CDR3 spells CASSLLPGTSGLYNEQFF. The CDR3 coding sequence is TGTGCCAGCAGTTTACTCCCCGGGACTAGCGGATTATACAATGAGCAGTTCTTC.